This T cell receptor beta chain was identified during a study of PD-1 blockade in classical Hodgkin lymphoma. Study observations and caveats: Some patients started nivolumab under 1 year after ASCT, and they were excluded. Before treatment, TCR diversity in newly diagnosed patients was reportedly lower than in healthy donors. It was among complete responders that baseline diversity resembled that of newly diagnosed patients.

Time point meaning: cycle 4 day 1 (C4D1), after 6 weeks of nivolumab. Every patient experienced relapse after autologous stem cell transplantation, and brentuximab vedotin exposure varied. Best response was recorded as complete response, partial response or progressive disease. TCRdb's table, derived via immunoSEQ multiplex PCR, lists solely in-frame clones and lacks some. The sample lists some 33,000 clones; around 81% were seen once. V was clipped by 8 bases and J by 8 bases; unmatched bases: 6. Germline V gene lookup returns CDR1 SGHAT and CDR2 FQNNGV. The CDR3 is made up of 14 amino acids. For this clone: Its antigen is still unknown.

The J gene is TRBJ2-1, the V gene TRBV11-2; 13 positions agree with TRBD2. The sequence was collected from a human donor with classical Hodgkin lymphoma. The sample here was peripheral blood mononuclear cells (PBMCs), taken before the fourth cycle of nivolumab. CDR3 region: CASRGLAGVYEQFF. The CDR3 region has the DNA TGTGCCAGCCGCGGACTAGCGGGAGTCTATGAGCAGTTCTTC.